This T cell receptor (beta chain) was sequenced during a study of cytomegalovirus exposure and HLA in healthy donors. The overall study: Sequencing of roughly 180 million T cells in an earlier analysis found some 100 million unique TCR beta sequences. The study, taken as a whole, reports: As a later analysis revealed, the rate of TCR association differed by HLA locus, with DRB1 most and HLA-C fewest. It was reportedly the case that the classifier diagnosed cytomegalovirus status with high specificity and sensitivity.

Nominally healthy donors provided the samples, though records likely missed some immune exposures. Details on this clone: Its antigen is currently unknown. The same CDR3 arises from other DNA sequences in this sample as well.

This PCR relied on a set of 60 Vbeta primers and 13 Jbeta primers. The method was immunoSEQ multiplex PCR; TCRdb's version includes in-frame clones alone and lacks a portion of them. In the table there are around 200,000 clones, 70% to 90% of which are singletons. V dropped 6 bases and J dropped 4 bases, with 9 bases sitting between them. The germline V gene encodes CDR1 SNHLY and CDR2 FYNNEI. This CDR3 has 12 residues. The chain links TRBV2 to TRBJ1-2; weak D call: TRBD1 (5 bases). Sample: PBMCs. The clonotype was recovered from a woman in her twenties or thirties in good health and CMV-seronegative. CDR3 DNA sequence: TGTGCCAGCAGCGAACAGGCCTATGGCTACACCTTC. The encoded protein is CASSEQAYGYTF.